Presented here are 25 T cell receptor beta chains from one specimen sequenced in a study of blood T cells in healthy people across ages. It was with a sample-barcoded 5' primer and a J-beta primer mix that a second PCR of about 6 to 12 cycles was run. TCRdb called the 5' RACE reads again in MiXCR, with one record for every CDR3 protein. The sample has approximately 770,000 distinct CDR3 sequences; 55% to 70% are singletons. The sequencing input was blood. These receptors were collected from a man aged 25-40 years in good health.

The chain combines TRBV6-6 with TRBJ1-1; 9 bases line up with TRBD1. J gave up 6 bases and V 5 bases, and 7 bases lay outside the gene matches. The CDR3 consists of 14 residues. Germline loops: CDR1 MNHNY, CDR2 SVGAGI (reference sequence). CDR3: CASSLSGTGSEAFF. The CDR3 nucleotides read TGTGCCAGCAGTCTATCGGGGACAGGGTCTGAAGCTTTCTTT.

There are a few counts of this clonotype. The DNA of the CDR3 is TGTGCCAGCAGCGTAGTGGGGGGGCCCCAAGAGACCCAGTACTTC. Its translation: CASSVVGGPQETQYF. The V and J genes are TRBV9 and TRBJ2-5, with TRBD2 as a possible D gene (7 bases). The CDR3 spans 15 residues. Trimming cost V 0 bases and J 1 base, with 10 bases left between them. CDR1 and CDR2 (germline): SGDLS, YYNGEE. The variable domain in full, completed from reference TRBV9 and TRBJ2-5, reads DSGVTQTPKHLITATGQRVTLRCSPRSGDLSVYWYQQSLDQGLQFLIQYYNGEERAKGNILERFSAQQFPDLHSELNLSSLELGDSALYFCASSVVGGPQETQYFGPGTRLLVL.

This sequence joins TRBV15 and TRBJ2-1, with TRBD1 identical over 7 bases. The CDR3 sequence is 16 residues long. Losses at the gene ends were 3 bases for V and 4 bases for J; bases not matched to a gene: 9. From germline, CDR1 is LNHNV and CDR2 YYDKDF (reference sequence). CDR3 protein: CATSRRDSGRYNEQFF. CDR3 nucleotides: TGTGCCACCAGCAGGAGGGACAGCGGCCGATACAATGAGCAGTTCTTC.

This clonotype showed up many times. Sequence at one end of the junction differs from germline and may be a read error. The rearrangement joins TRBV12-3 or TRBV12-4 to TRBJ2-3; no definite D call. The CDR3 spans 11 residues. CDR3 loop: CASSLADTQYF. The CDR3 DNA is TGTGCCAGCAGCTTAGCAGATACGCAGTATTTT.

The chain employs TRBV4-3 and TRBJ1-2; a possible D gene is TRBD1 (5 bases). Trimming cost V 3 bases and J 2 bases, with 19 bases left between them. Per germline, CDR1 LGHNA and CDR2 YSLEER. The CDR3 has 17 amino acids. The CDR3 coding sequence is TGCGCCAGCAGCCAGAAAGCAGACGGGACTCTAAACTATGGCTACACCTTC. Its protein product is CASSQKADGTLNYGYTF.

The chain employs TRBV6-5 and TRBJ2-1; D possibly corresponds to TRBD2 (6 bases). From germline, CDR1 is MNHEY and CDR2 SVGAGI. The germline V and J ends were trimmed by 0 bases and 9 bases, with 12 bases remaining between them. This CDR3 region has 14 residues. The CDR3 bases are TGTGCCAGCAGTTACTCGAGTCGGGGGATTGAGCAGTTCTTC. Amino acids: CASSYSSRGIEQFF.

With respect to this clonotype: One end of the junction fails to match germline, which may point to a read error. J is TRBJ1-6 and V is TRBV7-9, with TRBD1 identical over 7 bases. The CDR3 extends over 20 amino acids. Germline V gives CDR1 SEHNR, CDR2 FQNEAQ (reference sequence). The CDR3: CAGSWIMTGRGLISNSPLHF. CDR3 DNA sequence: TGTGCCGGCAGCTGGATAATGACAGGGAGGGGACTTATATCAAATTCACCCCTCCACTTT.

This clonotype was found many times. The chain is built from TRBV12-3 or TRBV12-4 and TRBJ1-2, with no clear D. The CDR3 length is 11 residues. V lost 2 bases and J lost 6, with 4 bases in between. The CDR3 nucleotides read TGTGCCAGCAGTTTAAGAGATGGCTACACCTTC. This codes for CASSLRDGYTF.

This chain connects TRBV11-2 to TRBJ2-1; 7 bases are shared with TRBD2. Germline values: CDR1 SGHAT, CDR2 FQNNGV. This CDR3 comprises 14 residues. After removal of 5 bases from V and 14 bases from J, the junction contained 15 bases not matched to a gene. For the CDR3, the DNA is TGTGCCAGCAGCCCCACCCTTAGCGGGCCCAAGGAGTTCTTC. It codes for CASSPTLSGPKEFF.

The rearrangement links TRBV20-1 to TRBJ2-1, with D possibly matching TRBD2 (5 bases). The CDR3 runs to 14 residues. CDR1 DFQATT and CDR2 SNEGSKA come from the germline V gene (reference sequence). The V and J ends lost 7 bases and 0 bases respectively, with 13 bases between them. CDR3 bases: TGCAGTGGGGGTGGGAGTCACTCCTACAATGAGCAGTTCTTC. Translated: CSGGGSHSYNEQFF.

DNA for the CDR3: TGCAGCGCACGGACAGGGTATTCTGGCTACACCTTC. It is translated as CSARTGYSGYTF. The genes are TRBV29-1 and TRBJ1-2; TRBD1 agrees at 8 bases. V was pared by 7 bases and J by 7 bases, with 8 bases of the junction left unmatched. CDR3 length equals 12 residues. Germline CDR1 SQVTM, CDR2 ANQGSEA.

This chain uses TRBV28 with TRBJ1-2; D is possibly TRBD1 (5 bases). The CDR3 has 16 residues. V dropped 3 bases and J dropped 2 bases, with 16 bases sitting between them. Germline values: CDR1 MDHEN, CDR2 SYDVKM. CDR3 DNA: TGTGCCAGCAGTTTCGTACAGGATACTTGGAACTATGGCTACACCTTC. Amino acid sequence: CASSFVQDTWNYGYTF.

The J gene is TRBJ2-7, the V gene TRBV29-1; TRBD1 aligns across 8 bases. CDR1 SQVTM and CDR2 ANQGSEA come from the germline V gene. J gave up 3 bases and V 4 bases, and 11 bases lay outside the gene matches. This CDR3 is 15 amino acids long. CDR3 amino acids: CSVGSYDRGHYEQYF. DNA for the CDR3: TGCAGCGTTGGAAGTTACGACAGGGGTCACTACGAGCAGTACTTC.

The V call is TRBV7-2, the J call TRBJ2-7, with a weak D call TRBD2 (5 bases). CDR3 length: 15 amino acids. V gave up 1 base and J gave up 3 bases, with 13 bases separating them. Germline V gene data show CDR1 as SGHTA and CDR2 as FQGNSA. The CDR3 coding sequence is TGTGCCAGCAGCTTAGAGGCTAGCTCTTACTACGAGCAGTACTTC. Its translation is CASSLEASSYYEQYF.

The chain recombines TRBV29-1 with TRBJ2-1; 10 bases line up with TRBD2. Unmatched junction bases numbered 9, after V lost 5 bases and J lost 8 bases. The length of the CDR3 is 14 residues. CDR1 is SQVTM, CDR2 ANQGSEA, per germline. CDR3 amino acids: CSVRVSGGRDEQFF. The CDR3 nucleotides are TGCAGCGTTCGTGTTAGCGGGGGGAGGGATGAGCAGTTCTTC.

V is TRBV6-4 and J is TRBJ2-1; D possibly corresponds to TRBD1 (5 bases). The J call may be faulty, since TRBJ2-7 better matches the DNA end. Germline CDR1 and CDR2: MRHNA and SNTAGT. The CDR3 has 13 amino acids. CDR3 DNA sequence: TGTGCCAGCAGTAAGGGGCAGGCCAATGAGCAGTACTTC. Translation gives CASSKGQANEQYF.

The gene calls are TRBV7-2 and TRBJ1-6; a possible D gene is TRBD1 (5 bases). The germline V gene encodes CDR1 SGHTA and CDR2 FQGNSA. Deletions cut 2 bases from V and 2 bases from J, with 7 bases between. The CDR3 length is 15 residues. CDR3 in DNA: TGTGCCAGCAGCTTAAACAGGCCCTATAATTCACCCCTCCACTTT. It translates to CASSLNRPYNSPLHF.

The V gene is TRBV6-2 or TRBV6-3, the J gene TRBJ2-1; D might be TRBD2 (6 bases). Trimming took 6 bases from V and 7 from J, leaving 13 bases between them. Germline lookup yields CDR1 MNHEY and CDR2 SVGEGT. The CDR3 covers 13 residues. CDR3 region: CASSGGFWNEQFF. The DNA of the CDR3 is TGTGCCAGCAGCGGGGGTTTCTGGAATGAGCAGTTCTTC.

J is TRBJ2-3 and V is TRBV20-1; weak D call: TRBD1 (5 bases). Trimming removed 0 bases from V and 2 bases from J, with 12 bases in between. This CDR3 is built from 15 residues. Germline V gives CDR1 DFQATT, CDR2 SNEGSKA (reference sequence). The CDR3, as DNA: TGCAGTGCTAGAGACGGAAAGGGGAACACAGATACGCAGTATTTT. Translation: CSARDGKGNTDTQYF.

The chain has TRBV7-8 and TRBJ2-5, with 14 bases fitting TRBD2. The CDR3 has 18 residues. The trim removed 5 bases at V and 2 bases at J, leaving 10 bases unmatched. Germline CDR1 SGHVS, CDR2 FQNEAQ. CDR3 residues: CASSPRTSGRHRQETQYF. DNA of the CDR3: TGTGCCAGCAGCCCCAGGACTAGCGGGAGGCATAGGCAAGAGACCCAGTACTTC.

The chain carries TRBV4-3 and TRBJ2-1, with 15 bases lining up with TRBD2. Germline CDR1 is LGHNA and CDR2 is YSLEER. Trimming removed 2 bases from V and 8 bases from J; junction bases left unmatched: 7. This CDR3 has 17 amino acids. The CDR3 spells CASSQRPRTSGRDEQFF. In nucleotides, the CDR3 is TGCGCCAGCAGCCAACGGCCGAGGACTAGCGGGAGGGATGAGCAGTTCTTC.

The chain carries TRBV20-1 and TRBJ1-1; D unresolved. Germline V gene lookup returns CDR1 DFQATT and CDR2 SNEGSKA (reference sequence). V was shortened by 5 bases and J by 0 bases, with 10 bases between the two germline ends. The CDR3 runs to 13 residues. CDR3 sequence reads: CSAPRGLNTEAFF. As DNA, the CDR3 is TGCAGTGCTCCCCGTGGACTGAACACTGAAGCTTTCTTT.

As for this clonotype: A read error may be the cause here, since a much bigger clone is one base away. V is TRBV4-3 and J is TRBJ2-3, with 8 bases fitting TRBD2. Germline lookup yields CDR1 LGHNA and CDR2 YSLEER. There are 15 residues in the CDR3. After removal of 6 bases from V and 3 bases from J, the junction contained 8 bases not matched to a gene. The CDR3 reads CASRKSGSMTDTQYF. The DNA for the CDR3 is TGCGCCAGCAGAAAAAGCGGGAGTATGACAGATACGCAGTATTTT.

This clonotype is a singleton in its sample. The rearrangement joins TRBV20-1 to TRBJ2-7; perhaps TRBD2 as D (6 bases). This CDR3 region has 15 residues. V was clipped by 0 bases and J by 2 bases, with 14 bases between them. Germline CDR1 DFQATT, CDR2 SNEGSKA (reference sequence). The CDR3 here is CSAREAAGVAYEQYF. CDR3 DNA: TGCAGTGCTAGAGAGGCAGCGGGCGTCGCCTACGAGCAGTACTTC.

V is TRBV28 and J is TRBJ1-5, with 9 bases that match TRBD1. Germline assignment: CDR1 MDHEN and CDR2 SYDVKM. The CDR3 runs to 17 residues. Unmatched junction bases numbered 11, after V lost 2 bases and J lost 6 bases. Written as DNA, the CDR3 is TGTGCCAGCAGTTTAAGTAACCTGGGGACAGGGCGTCAGCCCCAGCATTTT. It yields the protein CASSLSNLGTGRQPQHF.